This TCR beta chain stems from a study of cytomegalovirus exposure and HLA in healthy donors. The PCR had 60 Vbeta and 13 Jbeta primers. TCRdb keeps only in-frame clones here, not all; method: immunoSEQ multiplex PCR. The table lists roughly 100,000 clones, 76% of them singletons. V was clipped by 6 bases and J by 5 bases; unmatched bases: 17. The CDR3 contains 17 residues. Germline V gives CDR1 MNHEY, CDR2 SMNVEV (reference sequence). The sequencing sample was made of PBMCs. This chain links TRBV27 with TRBJ2-7, with TRBD2 matching over 9 bases. The TCR comes from a young woman in good health and CMV-seropositive. CDR3 coding DNA: TGTGCCAGCAGATTAAGTCCCGGGACTAGCTTAGTGAACGAGCAGTACTTC. It translates to CASRLSPGTSLVNEQYF.